The rows below give T cell receptor beta chains drawn from one sample of a study of human T cells and chemical hapten exposure. TCRdb passed the RACE reads through MiXCR, listing each CDR3 protein once. The table includes tens of thousands of distinct CDR3 sequences, 14% detected once. Here the sequenced sample was whole blood, taken in connection with sensitization to the hapten diphenylcyclopropenone (DPC). The receptor set was obtained from a woman aged 45-59 years with alopecia areata. Some clones in this sample may be carry-over from other donors' samples. Both conserved end residues are part of each CDR3. The order of the fields is clone size, V gene, J gene, D gene, CDR3 protein, CDR3 DNA. A D gene is named only where the DNA matches it firmly. Some rows have no size entry. The others give once, few or many, or a class for an expanded clone.

clone_size: -; v_call: TRBV7-8; j_call: TRBJ1-1; d_call: -; cdr3_aa: CASSLFRGTEAFF; cdr3_nt: TGTGCCAGCAGCTTGTTTCGGGGCACTGAAGCTTTCTTT
clone_size: -; v_call: TRBV20-1; j_call: TRBJ2-7; d_call: TRBD2; cdr3_aa: CSARGEAGLEQYF; cdr3_nt: TGCAGTGCTAGAGGGGAAGCGGGACTGGAGCAGTACTTC
clone_size: few; v_call: TRBV7-2; j_call: TRBJ1-6; d_call: -; cdr3_aa: CASSLGTRGNSPLHF; cdr3_nt: TGTGCCAGCAGCTTAGGGACCAGGGGCAATTCACCCCTCCACTTT
clone_size: -; v_call: TRBV6-6; j_call: TRBJ2-3; d_call: -; cdr3_aa: CASSYGGITSTDTQYF; cdr3_nt: TGTGCCAGCAGTTACGGGGGCATAACTAGCACAGATACGCAGTATTTT
clone_size: -; v_call: TRBV19; j_call: TRBJ2-7; d_call: TRBD1; cdr3_aa: CASSITSGTGVSYEQYF; cdr3_nt: TGTGCCAGTAGTATAACTTCGGGGACAGGGGTTTCCTACGAGCAGTACTTC
clone_size: -; v_call: TRBV27; j_call: TRBJ2-7; d_call: -; cdr3_aa: CASSYSQGPYEQYF; cdr3_nt: TGTGCCAGCAGTTACAGTCAGGGACCCTACGAGCAGTACTTC
clone_size: few; v_call: TRBV29-1; j_call: TRBJ2-1; d_call: -; cdr3_aa: CSGRQVNNEQFF; cdr3_nt: TGCAGCGGAAGACAGGTTAACAATGAGCAGTTCTTC
clone_size: -; v_call: TRBV2; j_call: TRBJ2-1; d_call: TRBD1; cdr3_aa: CASKAQGPAYNEQFF; cdr3_nt: TGTGCCAGCAAAGCACAGGGGCCCGCCTACAATGAGCAGTTCTTC
clone_size: few; v_call: TRBV28; j_call: TRBJ2-5; d_call: -; cdr3_aa: CASSSWGARETQYF; cdr3_nt: TGTGCCAGCAGTTCTTGGGGAGCCCGGGAGACCCAGTACTTC
clone_size: few; v_call: TRBV5-4; j_call: TRBJ2-2; d_call: TRBD1; cdr3_aa: CASSPTRQGVTGELFF; cdr3_nt: TGTGCCAGCAGCCCCACCCGACAGGGAGTAACCGGGGAGCTGTTTTTT
clone_size: -; v_call: TRBV20-1; j_call: TRBJ1-1; d_call: -; cdr3_aa: CSARDAVTEAFF; cdr3_nt: TGCAGTGCTAGAGATGCGGTCACTGAAGCTTTCTTT
clone_size: many; v_call: TRBV5-6; j_call: TRBJ2-1; d_call: -; cdr3_aa: CASSLGIGTKYNEQFF; cdr3_nt: TGTGCCAGCAGCTTGGGCATCGGGACAAAGTACAATGAGCAGTTCTTC
clone_size: -; v_call: TRBV11-2; j_call: TRBJ2-7; d_call: -; cdr3_aa: CASRGIAATYYEQYF; cdr3_nt: TGTGCCAGCAGGGGGATAGCGGCTACCTACTACGAGCAGTACTTC
clone_size: many; v_call: TRBV4-2; j_call: TRBJ2-6; d_call: TRBD2; cdr3_aa: CASSQAGSGRTGANVLTF; cdr3_nt: TGTGCCAGCAGCCAAGCGGGTAGCGGGAGGACTGGGGCCAACGTCCTGACTTTC
clone_size: -; v_call: TRBV6-2/TRBV6-3; j_call: TRBJ2-1; d_call: TRBD1; cdr3_aa: CASSYLRGSYNEQFF; cdr3_nt: TGTGCCAGCAGTTACCTCAGGGGGTCCTACAATGAGCAGTTCTTC
clone_size: once; v_call: TRBV6-2/TRBV6-3; j_call: TRBJ2-7; d_call: -; cdr3_aa: CASRSAPPLPPREQYF; cdr3_nt: TGTGCCAGCAGATCCGCTCCACCGCTTCCCCCGCGCGAGCAGTACTTC
clone_size: few; v_call: TRBV9; j_call: TRBJ1-1; d_call: -; cdr3_aa: CASSAAPPMIEAFF; cdr3_nt: TGTGCCAGCAGCGCAGCCCCCCCAATGATTGAAGCTTTCTTT
clone_size: -; v_call: TRBV6-2/TRBV6-3; j_call: TRBJ1-1; d_call: TRBD1; cdr3_aa: CASSRTPGGEAFF; cdr3_nt: TGTGCCAGCAGCCGAACACCAGGGGGTGAAGCTTTCTTT
clone_size: -; v_call: TRBV14; j_call: TRBJ2-6; d_call: -; cdr3_aa: CASSQMRSSGANVLTF; cdr3_nt: TGTGCCAGCAGCCAAATGCGCAGCTCTGGGGCCAACGTCCTGACTTTC
clone_size: few; v_call: TRBV29-1; j_call: TRBJ2-3; d_call: TRBD2; cdr3_aa: CSVEGGGSDTQYF; cdr3_nt: TGCAGCGTTGAAGGGGGAGGGTCAGATACGCAGTATTTT
clone_size: -; v_call: TRBV28; j_call: TRBJ1-2; d_call: TRBD1; cdr3_aa: CASSRPGTGGHKYGYTF; cdr3_nt: TGTGCCAGCAGTCGTCCCGGGACAGGGGGTCATAAATATGGCTACACCTTC
clone_size: -; v_call: TRBV18; j_call: TRBJ1-2; d_call: -; cdr3_aa: CASSRDTSNYGYTF; cdr3_nt: TGTGCCAGCTCGCGGGACACCTCTAACTATGGCTACACCTTC
clone_size: many; v_call: TRBV20-1; j_call: TRBJ2-4; d_call: -; cdr3_aa: CSALDLAKNIQYF; cdr3_nt: TGCAGTGCACTGGATCTAGCCAAAAACATTCAGTACTTC
clone_size: -; v_call: TRBV19; j_call: TRBJ2-6; d_call: -; cdr3_aa: CATGLDSGANVLTF; cdr3_nt: TGTGCCACGGGTCTTGACTCTGGGGCCAACGTCCTGACTTTC
clone_size: -; v_call: TRBV11-3; j_call: TRBJ2-5; d_call: -; cdr3_aa: CASSLDAETQYF; cdr3_nt: TGTGCCAGCAGCTTAGATGCGGAGACCCAGTACTTC
clone_size: -; v_call: TRBV2; j_call: TRBJ2-3; d_call: -; cdr3_aa: CASSKRQTTDTQYF; cdr3_nt: TGTGCCAGCAGTAAAAGACAGACCACAGATACGCAGTATTTT
clone_size: many; v_call: TRBV7-8; j_call: TRBJ2-2; d_call: -; cdr3_aa: CASSPKSVTSHTGELFF; cdr3_nt: TGTGCCAGCAGCCCAAAATCCGTGACTAGTCATACCGGGGAGCTGTTTTTT
clone_size: few; v_call: TRBV2; j_call: TRBJ2-6; d_call: TRBD2; cdr3_aa: CASHREAYYSGANVLTF; cdr3_nt: TGTGCCAGCCACCGGGAGGCTTATTACTCTGGGGCCAACGTCCTGACTTTC
clone_size: -; v_call: TRBV7-8; j_call: TRBJ2-7; d_call: TRBD2; cdr3_aa: CASSLAGGGIYEQYF; cdr3_nt: TGTGCCAGCAGCTTAGCTGGGGGGGGTATCTACGAGCAGTACTTC
clone_size: many; v_call: TRBV7-8; j_call: TRBJ2-3; d_call: TRBD2; cdr3_aa: CASSLFLAGGHTQYF; cdr3_nt: TGTGCCAGCAGCTTATTTTTAGCGGGAGGCCATACGCAGTATTTT
clone_size: few; v_call: TRBV5-4; j_call: TRBJ2-1; d_call: -; cdr3_aa: CASSPKWEAYNEQFF; cdr3_nt: TGTGCCAGCAGCCCAAAATGGGAGGCCTACAATGAGCAGTTCTTC
clone_size: once; v_call: TRBV19; j_call: TRBJ1-3; d_call: TRBD1; cdr3_aa: CASAHPQGGGHTIYF; cdr3_nt: TGTGCGAGCGCCCATCCGCAGGGGGGTGGACACACCATATATTTT
clone_size: few; v_call: TRBV30; j_call: TRBJ2-7; d_call: -; cdr3_aa: CAWSQGYPYEQYF; cdr3_nt: TGTGCCTGGAGTCAGGGGTATCCCTACGAGCAGTACTTC
clone_size: few; v_call: TRBV18; j_call: TRBJ1-1; d_call: -; cdr3_aa: CASSPQRGMNTEAFF; cdr3_nt: TGTGCCAGCTCACCCCAGCGAGGGATGAACACTGAAGCTTTCTTT
clone_size: -; v_call: TRBV6-5; j_call: TRBJ2-1; d_call: TRBD1; cdr3_aa: CASSRLQGAGGYNEQFF; cdr3_nt: TGTGCCAGCAGCCGCTTGCAGGGGGCTGGGGGCTACAATGAGCAGTTCTTC
clone_size: -; v_call: TRBV28; j_call: TRBJ1-5; d_call: -; cdr3_aa: CASSYHQPQHF; cdr3_nt: TGTGCCAGCAGTTACCATCAGCCCCAGCATTTT
clone_size: once; v_call: TRBV29-1; j_call: TRBJ2-1; d_call: -; cdr3_aa: CSGSDLAGTRNEQFF; cdr3_nt: TGCAGCGGAAGTGATCTGGCAGGGACACGGAATGAGCAGTTCTTC
clone_size: few; v_call: TRBV20-1; j_call: TRBJ2-7; d_call: TRBD2; cdr3_aa: CSASSGRVNEQYF; cdr3_nt: TGCAGTGCTTCTAGCGGGAGAGTCAACGAGCAGTACTTC
clone_size: -; v_call: TRBV24-1; j_call: TRBJ2-1; d_call: TRBD1; cdr3_aa: CATSGTGTGAFNEQFF; cdr3_nt: TGTGCCACCAGTGGAACCGGGACAGGGGCCTTCAATGAGCAGTTCTTC
clone_size: -; v_call: TRBV27; j_call: TRBJ1-1; d_call: -; cdr3_aa: CASSLRGGNTEAFF; cdr3_nt: TGTGCCAGCAGTTTAAGGGGGGGCAACACTGAAGCTTTCTTT
clone_size: many; v_call: TRBV12-3/TRBV12-4; j_call: TRBJ1-5; d_call: -; cdr3_aa: CASSPGDVGPQHF; cdr3_nt: TGTGCCAGCAGTCCAGGGGACGTGGGGCCCCAGCATTTT
clone_size: -; v_call: TRBV24-1; j_call: TRBJ2-2; d_call: -; cdr3_aa: CATGSATGELFF; cdr3_nt: TGTGCCACAGGGTCGGCCACCGGGGAGCTGTTTTTT
clone_size: few; v_call: TRBV6-2/TRBV6-3; j_call: TRBJ2-7; d_call: -; cdr3_aa: CASRKEWGSSYEQYF; cdr3_nt: TGTGCCAGCAGGAAGGAATGGGGTAGCTCCTACGAGCAGTACTTC